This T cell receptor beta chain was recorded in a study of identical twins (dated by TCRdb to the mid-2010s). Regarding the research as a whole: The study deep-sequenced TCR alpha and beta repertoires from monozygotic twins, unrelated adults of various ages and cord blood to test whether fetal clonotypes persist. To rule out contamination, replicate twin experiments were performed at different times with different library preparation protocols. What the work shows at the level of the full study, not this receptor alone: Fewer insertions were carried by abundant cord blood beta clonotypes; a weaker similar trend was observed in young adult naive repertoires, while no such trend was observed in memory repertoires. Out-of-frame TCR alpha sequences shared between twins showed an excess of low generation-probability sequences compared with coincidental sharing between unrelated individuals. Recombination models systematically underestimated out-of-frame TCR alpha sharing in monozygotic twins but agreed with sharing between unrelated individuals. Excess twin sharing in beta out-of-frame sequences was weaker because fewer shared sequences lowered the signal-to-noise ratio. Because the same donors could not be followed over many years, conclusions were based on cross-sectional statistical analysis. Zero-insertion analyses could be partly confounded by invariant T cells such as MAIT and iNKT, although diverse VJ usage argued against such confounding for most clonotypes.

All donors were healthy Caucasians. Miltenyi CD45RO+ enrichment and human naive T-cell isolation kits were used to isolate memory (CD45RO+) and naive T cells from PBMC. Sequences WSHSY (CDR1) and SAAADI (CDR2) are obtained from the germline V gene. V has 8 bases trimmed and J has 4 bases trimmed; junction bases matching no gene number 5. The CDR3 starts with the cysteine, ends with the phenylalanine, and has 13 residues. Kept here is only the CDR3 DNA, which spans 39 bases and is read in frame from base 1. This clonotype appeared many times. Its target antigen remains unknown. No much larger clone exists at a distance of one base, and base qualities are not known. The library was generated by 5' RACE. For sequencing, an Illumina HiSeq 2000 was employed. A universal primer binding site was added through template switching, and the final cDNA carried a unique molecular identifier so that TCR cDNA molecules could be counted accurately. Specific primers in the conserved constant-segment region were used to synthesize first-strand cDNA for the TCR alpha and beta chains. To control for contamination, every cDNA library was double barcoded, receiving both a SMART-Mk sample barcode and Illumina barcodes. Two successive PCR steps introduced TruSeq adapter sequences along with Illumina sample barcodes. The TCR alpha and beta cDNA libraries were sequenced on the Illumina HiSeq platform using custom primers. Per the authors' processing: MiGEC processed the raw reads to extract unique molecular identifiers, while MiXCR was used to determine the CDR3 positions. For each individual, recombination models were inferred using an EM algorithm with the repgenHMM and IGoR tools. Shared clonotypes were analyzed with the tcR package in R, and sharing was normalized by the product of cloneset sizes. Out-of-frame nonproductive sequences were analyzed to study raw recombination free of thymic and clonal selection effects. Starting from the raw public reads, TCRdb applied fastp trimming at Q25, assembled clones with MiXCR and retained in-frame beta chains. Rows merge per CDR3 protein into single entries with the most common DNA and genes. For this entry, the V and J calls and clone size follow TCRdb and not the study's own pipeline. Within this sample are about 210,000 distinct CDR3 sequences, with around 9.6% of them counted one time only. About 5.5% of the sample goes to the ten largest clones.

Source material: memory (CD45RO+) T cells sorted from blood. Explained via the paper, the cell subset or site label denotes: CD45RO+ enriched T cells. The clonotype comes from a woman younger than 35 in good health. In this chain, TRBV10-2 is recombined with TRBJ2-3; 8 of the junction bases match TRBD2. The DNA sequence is TGCGCCAGCGGATTTAGCGGGGCAGATACGCAGTATTTT. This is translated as CASGFSGADTQYF.